What follows are 7 T cell receptor beta chains derived from one specimen sequenced in a study of shared clonotypes between healthy human individuals (dated by TCRdb to between 2020 and 2021). The library was generated by the immunoSEQ multiplex PCR assay. TCRdb retrieved this table from immuneACCESS and kept in-frame rearrangements only. Not all clones are present; in checked studies, unresolved V genes account for under half, and no reason is known for the remainder. The table for this sample lists some 470,000 clones; over 60% of them were counted only once. The leading ten clones occupy under 15% of the sample. The sample taken for sequencing was PBMCs. Receptors were obtained from a woman aged 40 to 50 in good health. Some clones in this sample may be carry-over from other donors' samples.

Turning to this clone: Other DNA sequences in the sample encode the same CDR3. J is TRBJ1-5 and V is TRBV6-5; 8 bases map to TRBD1. The V gene's germline CDR1 is MNHEY and CDR2 SVGAGI. The CDR3 is 14 amino acids. The V segment lost 3 bases and the J segment 4 bases; nucleotides outside the gene matches: 2. The CDR3 region is CASSYGQGNQPQHF. For the CDR3, the DNA is TGTGCCAGCAGTTATGGACAGGGAAATCAGCCCCAGCATTTT.

This chain uses TRBV7-6 with TRBJ1-1; TRBD1 matches 11 bases. The V segment lost 0 bases and the J segment 7 bases; nucleotides outside the gene matches: 4. The CDR3 runs to 15 residues. In germline, CDR1 is SGHVS, CDR2 FNYEAQ. CDR3 nucleotides: TGTGCCAGCAGCTTAGCGCCCGGGACAGGGGGTGAAGCTTTCTTT. Amino acid sequence: CASSLAPGTGGEAFF.

This chain connects TRBV10-3 to TRBJ2-1; TRBD2 might be the D (6 bases). In germline, CDR1 is ENHRY, CDR2 SYGVKD. The CDR3 totals 15 residues. Trimming stripped 0 bases from V and 10 bases from J, with 16 bases between. The CDR3, as DNA: TGTGCCATCAGTGAGTCTGCGGGACGGGCGTGGGAGCAGTTCTTC. This gives the protein CAISESAGRAWEQFF.

This clone was observed a single time. Here the CDR3 reads CASSPRTGAPYEQYF. DNA of the CDR3: TGTGCCAGCTCACCACGGACAGGGGCCCCCTACGAGCAGTACTTC. The V call is TRBV18, the J call TRBJ2-7; 9 positions match TRBD1. Germline CDR1 is KGHSH and CDR2 is LQKENI. The CDR3 covers 15 residues. Unmatched junction bases numbered 3, after V lost 1 base and J lost 2 bases.

The V gene is TRBV28, the J gene TRBJ2-7; 7 positions match TRBD2. CDR1 and CDR2 from the germline V gene are MDHEN and SYDVKM. The CDR3 loop spans 16 amino acids. V shed 0 bases and J 3 bases; nucleotides not matched to a gene: 8. Here the CDR3 reads CASSLWGSGGGYEQYF. As DNA, the CDR3 is TGTGCCAGCAGTTTATGGGGATCGGGAGGAGGCTACGAGCAGTACTTC.

The chain recombines TRBV27 with TRBJ1-1; D might be TRBD1 (5 bases). V was trimmed by 5 bases and J by 1 base, leaving 11 bases between them. Germline V gives CDR1 MNHEY, CDR2 SMNVEV (reference sequence). The CDR3 is 14 amino acids. CDR3 region: CASSNRQPNTEAFF. CDR3 coding DNA: TGTGCCAGCAGTAATCGACAGCCGAACACTGAAGCTTTCTTT.

This rearrangement joins TRBV5-1 to TRBJ2-5, with TRBD2 matching 11 bases. CDR3 size: 16 residues. CDR1 and CDR2 from the germline V gene are SGHRS and YFSETQ. Losses at the gene ends were 4 bases for V and 1 base for J; bases not matched to a gene: 6. CDR3 nucleotides: TGCGCCAGCAGCACGTCGGGACTAGCGGCCCAAGAGACCCAGTACTTC. Protein: CASSTSGLAAQETQYF.